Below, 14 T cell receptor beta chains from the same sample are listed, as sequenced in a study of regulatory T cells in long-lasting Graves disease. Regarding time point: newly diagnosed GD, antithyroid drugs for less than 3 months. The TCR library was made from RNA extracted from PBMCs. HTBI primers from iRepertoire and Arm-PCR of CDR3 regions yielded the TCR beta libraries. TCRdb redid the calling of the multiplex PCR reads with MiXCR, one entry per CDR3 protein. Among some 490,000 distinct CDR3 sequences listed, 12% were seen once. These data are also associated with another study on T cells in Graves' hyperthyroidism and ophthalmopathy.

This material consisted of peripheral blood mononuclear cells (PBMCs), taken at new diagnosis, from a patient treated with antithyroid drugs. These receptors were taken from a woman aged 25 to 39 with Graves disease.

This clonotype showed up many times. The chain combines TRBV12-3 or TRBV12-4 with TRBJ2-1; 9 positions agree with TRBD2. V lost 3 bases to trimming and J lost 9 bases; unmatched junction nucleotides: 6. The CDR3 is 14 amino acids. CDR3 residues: CASSFLRGGVEQFF. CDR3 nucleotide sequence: TGTGCCAGCAGTTTTTTGCGGGGGGGCGTTGAGCAGTTCTTC.

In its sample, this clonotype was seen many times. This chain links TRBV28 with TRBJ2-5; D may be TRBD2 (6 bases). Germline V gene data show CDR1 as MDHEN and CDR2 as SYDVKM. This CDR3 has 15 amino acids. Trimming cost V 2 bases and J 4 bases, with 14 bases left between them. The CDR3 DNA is TGTGCCAGCAGTTTAGAGCAATGGGGAGGAGAGACCCAGTACTTC. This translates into CASSLEQWGGETQYF.

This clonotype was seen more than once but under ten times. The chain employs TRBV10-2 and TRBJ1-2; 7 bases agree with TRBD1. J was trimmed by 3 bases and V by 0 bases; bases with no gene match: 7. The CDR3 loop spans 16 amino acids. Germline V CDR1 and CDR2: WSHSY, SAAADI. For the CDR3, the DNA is TGCGCCAGCAGTGAGTCTGCCCAGGGGGGTTACTATGGCTACACCTTC. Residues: CASSESAQGGYYGYTF.

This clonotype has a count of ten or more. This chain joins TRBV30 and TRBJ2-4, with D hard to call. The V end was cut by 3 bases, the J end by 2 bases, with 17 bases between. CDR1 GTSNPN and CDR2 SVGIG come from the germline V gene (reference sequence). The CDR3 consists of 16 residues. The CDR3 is CAWSPQRRVSKNIQYF. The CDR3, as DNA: TGTGCCTGGAGCCCCCAACGTAGGGTGTCCAAAAACATTCAGTACTTC. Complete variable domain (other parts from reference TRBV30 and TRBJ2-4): SQTIHQWPATLVQPVGSPLSLECTVEGTSNPNLYWYRQAAGRGLQLLFYSVGIGQISSEVPQNLSASRPQDRQFILSSKKLLLSDSGFYLCAWSPQRRVSKNIQYFGAGTRLSVL.

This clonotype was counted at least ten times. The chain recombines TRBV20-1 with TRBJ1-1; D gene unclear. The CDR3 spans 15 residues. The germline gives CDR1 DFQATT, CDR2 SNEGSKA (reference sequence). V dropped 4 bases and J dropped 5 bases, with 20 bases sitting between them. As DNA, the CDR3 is TGCAGTGCTACTAGCTCGCGGGCACTGGGGACTGAAGCTTTCTTT. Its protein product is CSATSSRALGTEAFF.

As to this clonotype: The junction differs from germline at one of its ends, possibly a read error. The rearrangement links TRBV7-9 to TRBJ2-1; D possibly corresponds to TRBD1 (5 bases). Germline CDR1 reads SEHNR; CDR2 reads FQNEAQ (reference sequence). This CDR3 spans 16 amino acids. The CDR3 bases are TGTGCCAGCAGCCCCGTACAGGCCAAGATACCCGATGAGCAGTGCTTC. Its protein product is CASSPVQAKIPDEQCF.

Here the CDR3 DNA reads TGTGCCAGCAGCGTCGATTTTTCAGGGGATCAGCCCCAGCATTTT. This sequence encodes CASSVDFSGDQPQHF. The chain uses TRBV9 and TRBJ1-5; a weak D match, TRBD1 (6 bases). The CDR3 spans 15 residues. V was shortened by 2 bases and J by 5 bases, with 14 bases between the two germline ends. CDR1 SGDLS and CDR2 YYNGEE come from the germline V gene.

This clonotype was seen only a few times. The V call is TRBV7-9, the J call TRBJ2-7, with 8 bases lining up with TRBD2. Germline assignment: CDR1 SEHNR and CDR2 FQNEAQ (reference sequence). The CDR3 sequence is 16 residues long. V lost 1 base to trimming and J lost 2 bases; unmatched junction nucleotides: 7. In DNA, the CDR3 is TGTGCCAGCAGCTTAGTCGCTAGCGGGTGGGCCTACGAGCAGTACTTC. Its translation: CASSLVASGWAYEQYF.

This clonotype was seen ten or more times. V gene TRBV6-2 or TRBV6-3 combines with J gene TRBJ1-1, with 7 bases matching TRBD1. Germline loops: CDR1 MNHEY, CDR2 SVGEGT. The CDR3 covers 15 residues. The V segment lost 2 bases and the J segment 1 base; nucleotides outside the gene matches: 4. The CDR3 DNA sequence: TGTGCCAGCAGTTACAGAGGACAGGAGAACACTGAAGCTTTCTTT. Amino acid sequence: CASSYRGQENTEAFF.

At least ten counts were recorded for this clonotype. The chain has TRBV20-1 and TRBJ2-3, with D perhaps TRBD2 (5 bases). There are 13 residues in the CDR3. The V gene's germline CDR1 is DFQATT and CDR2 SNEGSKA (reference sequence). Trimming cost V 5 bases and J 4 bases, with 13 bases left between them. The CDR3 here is CSALLGAADTQYF. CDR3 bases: TGCAGTGCTTTACTGGGAGCCGCAGATACGCAGTATTTT.

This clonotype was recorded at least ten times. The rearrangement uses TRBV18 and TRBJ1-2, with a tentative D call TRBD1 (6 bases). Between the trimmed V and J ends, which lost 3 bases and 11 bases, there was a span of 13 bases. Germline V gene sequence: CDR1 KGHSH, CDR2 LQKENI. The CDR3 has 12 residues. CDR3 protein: CASSPGTNIYTF. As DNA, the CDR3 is TGTGCCAGCTCACCCGGGACAAACATTTACACCTTC.

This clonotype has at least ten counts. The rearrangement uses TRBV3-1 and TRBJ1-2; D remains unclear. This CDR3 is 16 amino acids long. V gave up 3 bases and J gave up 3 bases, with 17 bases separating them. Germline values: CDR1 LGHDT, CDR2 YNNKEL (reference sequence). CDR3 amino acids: CASSQRTYSVHYGYTF. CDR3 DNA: TGTGCCAGCAGCCAGAGGACGTACTCAGTTCACTATGGCTACACCTTC.

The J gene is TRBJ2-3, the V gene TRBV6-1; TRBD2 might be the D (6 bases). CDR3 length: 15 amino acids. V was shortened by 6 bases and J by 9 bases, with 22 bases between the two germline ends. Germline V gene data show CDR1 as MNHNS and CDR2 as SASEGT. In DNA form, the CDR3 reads TGTGCCAGCAGCCCCTCCGGGAGCCTGCGGGAAACGCAGTATTTT. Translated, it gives CASSPSGSLRETQYF.

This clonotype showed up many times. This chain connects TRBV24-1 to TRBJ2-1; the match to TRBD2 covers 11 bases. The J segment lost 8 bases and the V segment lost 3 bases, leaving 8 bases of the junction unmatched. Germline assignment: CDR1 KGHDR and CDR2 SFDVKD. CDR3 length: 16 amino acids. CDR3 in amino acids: CATSDILAGGLDEQFF. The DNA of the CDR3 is TGTGCCACCAGTGATATCCTAGCGGGAGGTTTGGATGAGCAGTTCTTC.